This T cell receptor beta chain appears in the sequencing data of a study of beta chain features in type 1 diabetes. Study-wide results and limits: Among patients with Type 1 diabetes, TCRB CDR3s were moderately but significantly shorter in every one of the four CD4+ subsets. VDJ junctions sequenced from type 1 diabetes patients showed fewer insertions and more deletions. The analysis here could not establish whether HLA type shapes TCRB rearrangement.

Only a few counts were recorded for this clone. Its antigen is not identified. Every isolated RNA sample was fully reverse transcribed, so sequencing captured expressed TCRB transcripts. The assay was immunoSEQ multiplex PCR, and TCRdb's table has in-frame clones only and misses some. Of about 150,000 clones listed, 9% are singletons. The CDR3 is 16 residues long. Germline V lookup: CDR1 SGDLS, CDR2 YYNGEE. The V gene lost 3 bases and the J gene lost 6 bases, with 19 bases spanning the gap. The J gene is TRBJ2-1, the V gene TRBV9; a weak D match, TRBD2 (6 bases). The sample consisted of central memory CD4+ T cells from blood. The sequence derives from a woman in her thirties with type 1 diabetes. CDR3 sequence (DNA): TGTGCCAGCAGCGAAATAGCGGTCAAGAACGGCAATGAGCAGTTCTTC. As protein: CASSEIAVKNGNEQFF. The variable domain in full, with the rest retrieved from reference TRBV9 and TRBJ2-1, is DSGVTQTPKHLITATGQRVTLRCSPRSGDLSVYWYQQSLDQGLQFLIQYYNGEERAKGNILERFSAQQFPDLHSELNLSSLELGDSALYFCASSEIAVKNGNEQFFGPGTRLTVL.